This T cell receptor (beta chain) comes out of a study of CD8+CD57+ T cells in acquired aplastic anemia. Study details: Quantities of DNA derived from sorted CD4+ and CD8+ cells averaged approximately 3 ug. Whole-study findings and limits: The number of CD8+ CDR3 sequences shared by patients and controls was approximately 30.

The use of genomic DNA as template underpinned the TCR beta VDJ and CDR3 profiling. Each CDR3 protein is one row after TCRdb ran MiXCR on the reads. The sample lists around 500,000 distinct CDR3 sequences, roughly a third occurring once. Individuals selected for sequencing had exhibited CD8+CD57+ cell expansion on flow cytometry. When blood sampling took place, the patients had received no therapy. Points on this clonotype: The antigen is unknown.

Trimming pared 1 base from V and 3 bases from J, leaving 10 bases between. From germline, CDR1 is MNHEY and CDR2 SVGEGT. The CDR3 is made up of 15 amino acids. The material sequenced was sorted CD4+, CD8+, or CD8+CD57+ T cells (not recorded which) from PBMCs. V usage is TRBV6-2 or TRBV6-3 and J usage is TRBJ1-5; tentatively, D is TRBD1 (6 bases). This sequence originates from a human donor with aplastic anemia. CDR3 nucleotide sequence: TGTGCCAGCAGTTACTACGGGACATACAATCAGCCCCAGCATTTT. Its protein is CASSYYGTYNQPQHF.